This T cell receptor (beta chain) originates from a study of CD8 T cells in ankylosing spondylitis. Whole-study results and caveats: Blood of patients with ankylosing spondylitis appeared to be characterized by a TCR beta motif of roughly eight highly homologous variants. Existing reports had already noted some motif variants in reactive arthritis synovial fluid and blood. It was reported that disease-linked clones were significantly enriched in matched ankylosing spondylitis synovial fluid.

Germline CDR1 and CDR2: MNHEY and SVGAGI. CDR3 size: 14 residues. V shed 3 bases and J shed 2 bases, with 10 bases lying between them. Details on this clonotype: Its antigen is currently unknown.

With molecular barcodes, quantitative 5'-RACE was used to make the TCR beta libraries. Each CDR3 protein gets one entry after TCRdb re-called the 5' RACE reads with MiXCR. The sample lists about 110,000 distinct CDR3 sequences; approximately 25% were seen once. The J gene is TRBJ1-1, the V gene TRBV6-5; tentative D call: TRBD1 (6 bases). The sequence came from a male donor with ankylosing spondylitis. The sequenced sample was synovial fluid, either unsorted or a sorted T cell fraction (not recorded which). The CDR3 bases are TGTGCCAGCAGTTATCGGACAGCCAACACTGAAGCTTTCTTT. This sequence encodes CASSYRTANTEAFF.